Here is one TCR beta chain with its context. The source of the sample is a study of blood T cell repertoires in COVID-19. Sequenced by immunoSEQ multiplex PCR; TCRdb stores in-frame clones only, minus some. The data contain tens of thousands of clones, about 80% of them singletons. The CDR3 has 15 residues. The ends lost 4 bases at V and 0 bases at J; junction bases unmatched: 3. Germline CDR1 MGHRA, CDR2 YSYEKL. The clonotype originates from a man aged 50-60 years with COVID-19, enrolled during active disease. V and J are TRBV4-1 and TRBJ1-3; 7 nucleotides align to TRBD1. The material sequenced was peripheral blood. The CDR3, as DNA: TGCGCCAGCAGCCTCCGGGACAGCTCTGGAAACACCATATATTTT. The encoded protein is CASSLRDSSGNTIYF.